A selection of T cell receptor beta chains follows, all from one sample in a study of identical twins. A single record per CDR3 protein comes from TCRdb applying MiXCR to the 5' RACE reads. The table has roughly 480,000 distinct CDR3 sequences, 20% to 25% seen once. This sample also belongs to another study, concerning T cells expressing NK-cell markers.

Sequencing was performed on CD4+ T cells sorted from blood. Receptor source: a woman aged 18-29 years in good health. Each CDR3 is given with its conserved first and last residue. A D gene is named only where the DNA matches it firmly. The size entry is marked missing in some rows and otherwise reads once, few, many or a size class.

J: TRBJ2-5; D: -; V: TRBV18; size: -; CDR3: CASSPQKGLSETQYF; DNA: TGTGCCAGCTCACCACAGAAGGGGCTTTCGGAGACCCAGTACTTC
J: TRBJ2-1; D: -; V: TRBV18; size: -; CDR3: CASSPPTRPSEQFF; DNA: TGTGCCAGCTCACCGCCGACTAGACCTTCCGAGCAGTTCTTC
J: TRBJ2-4; D: TRBD1; V: TRBV5-1; size: few; CDR3: CASSSQGIQYF; DNA: TGCGCCAGCAGCTCACAGGGGATCCAGTACTTC
J: TRBJ1-5; D: -; V: TRBV20-1; size: few; CDR3: CSASPTSNQPQHF; DNA: TGCAGTGCTAGCCCGACTAGCAATCAGCCCCAGCATTTT
J: TRBJ2-7; D: -; V: TRBV5-1; size: few; CDR3: CASSGQPGPYEQYF; DNA: TGCGCCAGCAGCGGACAGCCTGGTCCCTACGAGCAGTACTTC
J: TRBJ2-7; D: -; V: TRBV15; size: many; CDR3: CATSGAPQATYEQYF; DNA: TGTGCCACCAGCGGAGCTCCGCAGGCTACCTACGAGCAGTACTTC
J: TRBJ1-2; D: -; V: TRBV12-3/TRBV12-4; size: few; CDR3: CASSPGTAGYTF; DNA: TGTGCCAGCTCCCCAGGGACTGCGGGCTACACCTTC
J: TRBJ2-7; D: TRBD1; V: TRBV27; size: -; CDR3: CASRTGNTYEQYF; DNA: TGTGCCAGCCGGACAGGGAACACCTACGAGCAGTACTTC
J: TRBJ1-1; D: -; V: TRBV6-4; size: few; CDR3: CASSALINTEAFF; DNA: TGTGCCAGCAGTGCCCTAATCAACACTGAAGCTTTCTTT
J: TRBJ1-3; D: -; V: TRBV29-1; size: many; CDR3: CSVAGTAKLGNTIYF; DNA: TGCAGCGTTGCCGGGACCGCAAAGCTTGGGAACACCATATATTTT
J: TRBJ2-3; D: TRBD1; V: TRBV20-1; size: few; CDR3: CSAKGAGLRTDTQYF; DNA: TGCAGTGCGAAGGGGGCCGGGCTCCGCACAGATACGCAGTATTTT